This TCR beta chain was retrieved from a study of human T cells and chemical hapten exposure. On the study more broadly: Subjects had 2% DPC placed on approximately 2 cm by approximately 2 cm of upper inner arm skin for sensitization. Patch tests of 0.01% DPC on the upper back were read at 6 days.

Time point specified: pre-sensitization, week 0. Treatment of the sample: therapeutic diphenylcyclopropenone sensitization with weekly scalp DPC. Total RNA was isolated from whole blood that had not been fractionated. Trimming removed 0 bases at V and 14 bases at J, with 14 bases between. This CDR3 has 14 residues. Germline CDR1 is LGHNA and CDR2 is YSLEER. In TCRdb, the RACE reads were re-called with MiXCR into one record per CDR3 protein. This table has tens of thousands of distinct CDR3 sequences, over 9% appearing once. Overall study results and limits: Sensitization with DPC brought no change to TCRs above 1 in 1000 in frequency. Donors' alopecia may make their immune response differ from healthy people's.

A remark on this clonotype: Antigen: not known.

The chain combines TRBV4-3 with TRBJ1-6, with TRBD1 as a possible D gene (5 bases). The sequence derives from a man aged 45-65 years with alopecia areata. Some clones in this sample may be carry-over from other donors' samples. This sample comprised whole blood, obtained in connection with sensitization to the hapten diphenylcyclopropenone (DPC). CDR3 residues: CASSQDMGPWALHF. CDR3 sequence (DNA): TGCGCCAGCAGCCAAGATATGGGGCCCTGGGCCCTCCACTTT.